This T cell receptor (beta chain) was sequenced for a study of cytomegalovirus exposure and HLA in healthy donors. The CDR3 spans 12 residues. Germline assignment: CDR1 MNHNS and CDR2 SASEGT. Between the trimmed V and J ends, which lost 7 bases and 1 base, there was a span of 7 bases. This PCR relied on a set of 60 Vbeta primers and 13 Jbeta primers. Generated by immunoSEQ multiplex PCR, the TCRdb table keeps only in-frame clones and is missing some. The top ten hold around 6% of the sample, which has about 200,000 clones, around four fifths seen once. The chain is built from TRBV6-1 and TRBJ1-1, with D uncertain. The sequenced sample consisted of PBMCs. The TCR originated in a woman in her forties or fifties in good health and CMV-seropositive. Here the CDR3 reads CASTSGNTEAFF. In DNA, the CDR3 is TGTGCCAGCACATCAGGGAACACTGAAGCTTTCTTT.